The 27 T cell receptor beta chains in this list originate from one sample, sequenced in a study of blood T cell repertoires in COVID-19. Clones were read by immunoSEQ multiplex PCR, and TCRdb kept only the in-frame ones, dropping some. The sample contains 35,000 to 55,000 clones, almost 90% of which appear only once. Sequencing was carried out using peripheral blood. These TCRs come from a man aged 50 to 60 with active COVID-19.

The genes are TRBV28 and TRBJ1-2; D is unclear. CDR1 and CDR2 (germline): MDHEN, SYDVKM. The V and J ends lost 4 bases and 0 bases respectively, with 12 bases between them. The CDR3 has 15 residues. CDR3 in amino acids: CASSSTTPSNYGYTF. For the CDR3, the DNA is TGTGCCAGCAGTTCAACGACACCTTCTAACTATGGCTACACCTTC.

This chain links TRBV2 with TRBJ1-3; TRBD1 is a possible D gene (5 bases). CDR1 SNHLY and CDR2 FYNNEI come from the germline V gene. This CDR3 spans 17 amino acids. V was pared by 3 bases and J by 0 bases, with 15 bases between. The CDR3 is CASSDFQGLGSGNTIYF. CDR3 DNA sequence: TGTGCCAGCAGTGATTTTCAGGGCCTGGGCTCTGGAAACACCATATATTTT. The full variable domain, completed using reference TRBV2 and TRBJ1-3, is EPEVTQTPSHQVTQMGQEVILRCVPISNHLYFYWYRQILGQKVEFLVSFYNNEISEKSEIFDDQFSVERPDGSNFTLKIRSTKLEDSAMYFCASSDFQGLGSGNTIYFGEGSWLTVV.

As DNA, the CDR3 is TGTGCCAGCTCACTCGCTACAGGGAACTCTGGCGAAAAACTGTTTTTT. This gives the protein CASSLATGNSGEKLFF. The chain links TRBV18 to TRBJ1-4; D is perhaps TRBD1 (6 bases). The CDR3 has 16 amino acids. CDR1 is KGHSH, CDR2 LQKENI, per germline. The V and J ends lost 4 bases and 8 bases respectively, with 20 bases between them.

V usage is TRBV6-5 and J usage is TRBJ2-7; D call uncertain. This CDR3 is 15 amino acids long. V gave up 6 bases and J gave up 3 bases, with 18 bases separating them. Per germline, CDR1 MNHEY and CDR2 SVGAGI. The CDR3 DNA reads as TGTGCCAGCAGCGCATTATTGGGCCCTTACTACGAGCAGTACTTC. It yields the protein CASSALLGPYYEQYF.

The rearrangement joins TRBV5-4 to TRBJ2-2, with 7 bases matching TRBD1. V lost 5 bases to trimming and J lost 0 bases; unmatched junction nucleotides: 4. The CDR3 length is 15 residues. Germline lookup yields CDR1 SGHNT and CDR2 YYREEE (reference sequence). This CDR3 reads CASSRGGANTGELFF. The CDR3 bases are TGTGCCAGCAGTCGAGGGGGCGCGAACACCGGGGAGCTGTTTTTT. Using reference TRBV5-4 and TRBJ2-2 for the parts outside the CDR3, the full variable domain is ETGVTQSPTHLIKTRGQQVTLRCSSQSGHNTVSWYQQALGQGPQFIFQYYREEENGRGNFPPRFSGLQFPNYSSELNVNALELDDSALYLCASSRGGANTGELFFGEGSRLTVL.

V gene TRBV5-4 combines with J gene TRBJ1-2, with 9 nucleotides matching TRBD1. The V and J ends lost 3 bases and 8 bases, in that order; junction bases with no gene match: 5. CDR1 and CDR2 from the germline V gene are SGHNT and YYREEE (reference sequence). The CDR3 is 13 amino acids. The CDR3 reads CASSSQGARGYTF. CDR3 coding DNA: TGTGCCAGCAGCTCACAGGGGGCCAGAGGCTACACCTTC. The complete variable domain, with remaining parts taken from reference TRBV5-4 and TRBJ1-2, reads ETGVTQSPTHLIKTRGQQVTLRCSSQSGHNTVSWYQQALGQGPQFIFQYYREEENGRGNFPPRFSGLQFPNYSSELNVNALELDDSALYLCASSSQGARGYTFGSGTRLTVV.

This chain uses TRBV9 with TRBJ2-2; TRBD1 is a possible D gene (5 bases). V was shortened by 6 bases and J by 1 base, with 10 bases between the two germline ends. CDR1 is SGDLS, CDR2 YYNGEE, per germline. The CDR3 is 14 residues long. The CDR3 is CASTPGQNTGELFF. CDR3 nucleotide sequence: TGTGCCAGCACCCCCGGACAGAACACCGGGGAGCTGTTTTTT.

The rearrangement links TRBV18 to TRBJ2-3; D is perhaps TRBD2 (6 bases). The CDR3 has 16 residues. CDR1 is KGHSH and CDR2 is LQKENI in the germline V gene. Trimming removed 3 bases at V and 3 bases at J, with 16 bases between. In DNA, the CDR3 is TGTGCCAGCTCACCTTGGGCCCGCGGGGCGACAGATACGCAGTATTTT. Protein: CASSPWARGATDTQYF. The whole variable domain, filled in from reference TRBV18 and TRBJ2-3, reads NAGVMQNPRHLVRRRGQEARLRCSPMKGHSHVYWYRQLPEEGLKFMVYLQKENIIDESGMPKERFSAEFPKEGPSILRIQQVVRGDSAAYFCASSPWARGATDTQYFGPGTRLTVL.

This clone was observed once. CDR3 in amino acids: CASSFATGGGYTF. The DNA for the CDR3 is TGTGCCAGCAGCTTCGCCACAGGGGGCGGCTACACCTTC. The chain carries TRBV5-8 and TRBJ1-2, with 9 bases aligning to TRBD1. This CDR3 region has 13 residues. Germline assignment: CDR1 SGHTS and CDR2 YDEGEE. Trimming at V came to 2 bases and at J to 8 bases, leaving 4 bases not matched to a gene.

This sequence joins TRBV7-2 and TRBJ2-7; the D gene is possibly TRBD2 (7 bases). CDR1 SGHTA and CDR2 FQGNSA come from the germline V gene. The CDR3 is 14 residues long. V shed 5 bases and J shed 4 bases, with 15 bases lying between them. The CDR3 loop reads CASSPEGGGYEQYF. CDR3 coding DNA: TGTGCCAGCAGCCCGGAGGGGGGAGGGTACGAGCAGTACTTC. The variable domain in full, completed from reference TRBV7-2 and TRBJ2-7, reads GAGVSQSPSNKVTEKGKDVELRCDPISGHTALYWYRQSLGQGLEFLIYFQGNSAPDKSGLPSDRFSAERTGGSVSTLTIQRTQQEDSAVYLCASSPEGGGYEQYFGPGTRLTVT.

This clone appeared once. The chain carries TRBV2 and TRBJ2-2; TRBD2 aligns across 11 bases. This CDR3 contains 17 residues. J gave up 3 bases and V 3 bases, and 6 bases lay outside the gene matches. The germline gives CDR1 SNHLY, CDR2 FYNNEI. CDR3 protein: CASSDTSGGRDTGELFF. CDR3 nucleotides: TGTGCCAGCAGTGACACTAGCGGGGGCAGAGACACCGGGGAGCTGTTTTTT.

The V and J genes are TRBV25-1 and TRBJ1-1, with a weak D call TRBD1 (5 bases). This CDR3 spans 16 amino acids. The germline gives CDR1 MGHDK, CDR2 SYGVNS. Trimming took off 4 bases at V and 4 bases at J, with 19 bases between the two ends. CDR3 sequence: CASSGQVGARTTEAFF. CDR3 nucleotides: TGTGCCAGCAGTGGACAAGTTGGGGCCCGGACCACTGAAGCTTTCTTT.

The chain joins TRBV30 to TRBJ1-4, with TRBD1 matching 9 bases. The CDR3 covers 14 residues. Germline V gene sequence: CDR1 GTSNPN, CDR2 SVGIG (reference sequence). Trimming removed 2 bases from V and 6 bases from J; junction bases left unmatched: 4. CDR3 protein: CAWSSGTGYEKLFF. The CDR3, as DNA: TGTGCCTGGAGTTCCGGGACAGGGTATGAAAAACTGTTTTTT.

This clone has a single count. The rearrangement links TRBV28 to TRBJ1-2; 8 bases align to TRBD1. V shed 6 bases, J shed 7 bases, and the junction held 10 bases outside the gene matches. Germline V gene lookup returns CDR1 MDHEN and CDR2 SYDVKM. The CDR3 is made up of 14 amino acids. CDR3 DNA sequence: TGTGCCAGCAGCCCTGGACAGGGTTCGACTGGCTACACCTTC. Residues: CASSPGQGSTGYTF.

The chain has TRBV4-2 and TRBJ2-3; 8 bases align to TRBD2. The CDR3 length is 17 residues. With 4 bases clipped from V and 4 bases from J, the junction kept 13 bases outside the gene matches. Germline V lookup: CDR1 LGHNA, CDR2 YNFKEQ. CDR3 loop: CASSRTIGGAWADTQYF. CDR3 in DNA: TGTGCCAGCAGCCGCACAATCGGGGGGGCCTGGGCAGATACGCAGTATTTT.

The chain joins TRBV5-5 to TRBJ2-1; 7 bases fit TRBD2. The V segment lost 6 bases and the J segment 7 bases; nucleotides outside the gene matches: 19. Germline CDR1 and CDR2: SGHKS and YYEKEE (reference sequence). There are 17 residues in the CDR3. The CDR3 nucleotides read TGTGCCAGCACCCCACCGACCGGAACCGTGGGAGGGAATGAGCAGTTCTTC. It codes for CASTPPTGTVGGNEQFF.

The chain joins TRBV18 to TRBJ1-1; the D gene is possibly TRBD1 (5 bases). The CDR3 contains 14 residues. V lost 0 bases to trimming and J lost 4 bases, with 9 bases between them. Germline V gene lookup returns CDR1 KGHSH and CDR2 LQKENI. CDR3 residues: CASSPPGGTTEAFF. The CDR3 DNA reads TGTGCCAGCTCACCACCGGGGGGGACCACTGAAGCTTTCTTT.

The chain carries TRBV27 and TRBJ2-7; 13 nucleotides line up with TRBD2. Germline-derived CDR1 and CDR2 are MNHEY and SMNVEV (reference sequence). Germline trimming cut 7 bases from V and 3 bases from J; bases unmatched to any gene: 6. The CDR3 spans 15 residues. CDR3 in amino acids: CASTSGLAGIYEQYF. The DNA of the CDR3 is TGTGCCAGCACCTCGGGACTAGCGGGAATCTACGAGCAGTACTTC.

This chain connects TRBV30 to TRBJ1-3; the D gene is possibly TRBD1 (6 bases). Trimming took 6 bases from V and 0 from J, leaving 9 bases between them. This CDR3 comprises 13 residues. The germline gives CDR1 GTSNPN, CDR2 SVGIG (reference sequence). The CDR3 nucleotides are TGTGCCTGTAAACAGGGCTCTGGAAACACCATATATTTT. It specifies CACKQGSGNTIYF.

The V call is TRBV18, the J call TRBJ2-7; 11 bases line up with TRBD1. Germline CDR1 KGHSH, CDR2 LQKENI. The CDR3 spans 15 residues. Trimming at V came to 6 bases and at J to 6 bases, leaving 10 bases not matched to a gene. CDR3 in amino acids: CASSFGQGASIEQYF. DNA of the CDR3: TGTGCCAGCTCCTTTGGACAGGGGGCATCTATCGAGCAGTACTTC.

This chain joins TRBV5-4 and TRBJ1-1, with no clear D. The CDR3 has 13 residues. CDR1 and CDR2 (germline): SGHNT, YYREEE (reference sequence). V gave up 4 bases and J gave up 1 base, with 8 bases separating them. The CDR3 region is CASSGRRNTEAFF. The CDR3 coding sequence is TGTGCCAGCAGCGGGAGGAGGAACACTGAAGCTTTCTTT.

J is TRBJ2-2 and V is TRBV5-1, with TRBD1 matching over 8 bases. CDR1 and CDR2 (germline): SGHRS, YFSETQ. J lost 4 bases, V lost 5 bases, and 4 bases had no gene match. CDR3 length equals 14 residues. This chain's CDR3 is CASSRDRSTGELFF. The CDR3 coding sequence is TGCGCCAGCAGTCGGGACAGGTCCACCGGGGAGCTGTTTTTT.

The V gene is TRBV6-5, the J gene TRBJ2-1, with D possibly matching TRBD1 (5 bases). CDR3 length: 12 amino acids. Germline CDR1 is MNHEY and CDR2 is SVGAGI. The germline V and J ends were trimmed by 7 bases and 7 bases, with 11 bases remaining between them. This CDR3 reads CASTSAGNEQFF. The CDR3, as DNA: TGTGCCAGCACCAGCGCAGGGAATGAGCAGTTCTTC.

The CDR3: CASSRSTDNYYGYTF. The CDR3 nucleotides read TGTGCCAGCAGCCGATCGACAGACAACTACTATGGCTACACCTTC. The chain couples TRBV6-5 to TRBJ1-2, with D perhaps matching TRBD1 (5 bases). CDR1 is MNHEY, CDR2 SVGAGI, per germline. V was cut by 6 bases and J by 3 bases, with 17 bases left in between. The CDR3 length is 15 residues.

The chain links TRBV7-2 to TRBJ1-2, with TRBD1 as a possible D gene (5 bases). Germline CDR1 reads SGHTA; CDR2 reads FQGNSA. V was trimmed by 2 bases and J by 8 bases, leaving 21 bases between them. The CDR3 runs 16 residues. The CDR3 protein is CASSLMGNQRGGGYTF. Here the CDR3 DNA reads TGTGCCAGCAGCTTAATGGGCAACCAGCGGGGGGGAGGCTACACCTTC.

V gene TRBV28 combines with J gene TRBJ2-4; weak D call: TRBD1 (5 bases). The V gene's germline CDR1 is MDHEN and CDR2 SYDVKM. The CDR3 consists of 16 residues. Trimming stripped 5 bases from V and 0 bases from J, with 14 bases between. The CDR3 spells CASSEETELAKNIQYF. The CDR3 DNA reads as TGTGCCAGCAGTGAAGAGACAGAACTAGCCAAAAACATTCAGTACTTC.

The gene calls are TRBV19 and TRBJ2-5; TRBD1 agrees at 7 bases. Germline V gene lookup returns CDR1 LNHDA and CDR2 SQIVND (reference sequence). Trimming took 4 bases from V and 2 from J; bases not matched to a gene: 4. The CDR3 runs 14 residues. The chain's CDR3 is CASSTGTVQETQYF. The CDR3 DNA reads as TGTGCCAGTAGTACCGGGACAGTTCAAGAGACCCAGTACTTC.